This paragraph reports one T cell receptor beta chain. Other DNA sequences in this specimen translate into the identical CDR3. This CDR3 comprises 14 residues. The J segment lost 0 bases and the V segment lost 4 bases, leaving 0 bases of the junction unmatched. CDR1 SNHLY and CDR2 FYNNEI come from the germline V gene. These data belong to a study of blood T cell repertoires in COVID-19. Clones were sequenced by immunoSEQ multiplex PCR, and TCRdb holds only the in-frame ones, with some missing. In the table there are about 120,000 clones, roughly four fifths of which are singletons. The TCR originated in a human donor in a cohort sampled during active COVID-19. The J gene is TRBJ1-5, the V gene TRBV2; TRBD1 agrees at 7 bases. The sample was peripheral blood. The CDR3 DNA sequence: TGTGCCAGCAGTGGACAGGGTAGCAATCAGCCCCAGCATTTT. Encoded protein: CASSGQGSNQPQHF. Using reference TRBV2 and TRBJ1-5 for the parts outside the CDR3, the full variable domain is EPEVTQTPSHQVTQMGQEVILRCVPISNHLYFYWYRQILGQKVEFLVSFYNNEISEKSEIFDDQFSVERPDGSNFTLKIRSTKLEDSAMYFCASSGQGSNQPQHFGDGTRLSIL.